Listed below are T cell receptor beta chains from one sample, sequenced in a study of blood T cell repertoires in COVID-19. Profiled with immunoSEQ multiplex PCR; TCRdb holds only in-frame clones, not every one. The sample gives 200,000 to 300,000 clones, approximately 90% of which show up once; 3.5% to 5% is in the top ten. The sample comprised PBMCs or T cells enriched from blood (not recorded which). The source of these receptors is a young woman who had recovered from COVID-19. CDR3s include the opening cysteine and the closing phenylalanine or tryptophan. A D gene is named only where the DNA matches it firmly. Rows may omit the clone size; those that give it use once, few, many or a size class.

abundance	v_gene	d_gene	j_gene	CDR3aa	CDR3nt
-	TRBV5-1	-	TRBJ1-5	CASSTGQTNQPQHF	TGCGCCAGCAGCACCGGACAGACCAATCAGCCCCAGCATTTT
-	TRBV10-3	-	TRBJ1-5	CAISESWGQKPQHF	TGTGCCATCAGTGAGTCTTGGGGGCAAAAGCCCCAGCATTTT
-	TRBV5-6	-	TRBJ2-1	CASNQEGLPAGEQFF	TGTGCCAGCAACCAGGAGGGTCTTCCGGCGGGTGAGCAGTTCTTC
-	TRBV20-1	-	TRBJ2-5	CSAELIETQYF	TGCAGTGCCGAGCTCATAGAGACCCAGTACTTC
-	TRBV7-3	TRBD2	TRBJ2-1	CASSSAGTRGNEQFF	TGTGCCAGCAGCTCCGCCGGGACTAGGGGAAATGAGCAGTTCTTC
-	TRBV18	TRBD1	TRBJ1-5	CASCGTEDQPQHF	TGTGCCAGCTGTGGGACAGAGGATCAGCCCCAGCATTTT
-	TRBV19	TRBD2	TRBJ2-1	CASSIGGSDEQFF	TGTGCCAGTAGTATAGGCGGGAGCGATGAGCAGTTCTTC
-	TRBV6-2/TRBV6-3	-	TRBJ2-3	CASSYLILTDTQYF	TGTGCCAGCAGTTACCTAATTCTCACAGATACGCAGTATTTT
many	TRBV19	-	TRBJ1-3	CASSISVNGNTIYF	TGTGCCAGTAGTATTTCAGTAAATGGAAACACCATATATTTT
-	TRBV7-2	TRBD2	TRBJ2-1	CASSFPREGGRTYNEQFF	TGTGCCAGCAGCTTTCCGCGGGAGGGGGGTAGGACCTACAATGAGCAGTTCTTC
-	TRBV5-4	-	TRBJ1-1	CASSLTVTTYTEAFF	TGTGCCAGCAGCTTGACCGTGACAACTTACACTGAAGCTTTCTTT